These T cell receptor beta chains were read from a single sample in a study of blood T cell repertoires in COVID-19. Profiling relied on immunoSEQ multiplex PCR, and the TCRdb table lists in-frame clones only, not all of them. The repertoire includes about 220,000 clones, 70% to 85% of them detected once, and approximately 1.3% sits in the top ten. Sequenced material: PBMCs or T cells enriched from blood (not recorded which). Receptor source: a woman aged 35 to 49 with acute COVID-19. Both conserved end residues are part of each CDR3.

V: TRBV6-5; CDR3: CASSPWAGGKEKLFF
V: TRBV4-2; CDR3: CASSLTSGGARETQYF
V: TRBV11-2; CDR3: CASSLGAGGEQFF
V: TRBV4-2; CDR3: CASSQGLAGSTDTQYF
V: TRBV5-6; CDR3: CASSPSGGAIPETQYF
V: TRBV11-3; CDR3: CASSLGQGKGNTEAFF
V: TRBV5-8; CDR3: CASRVERGSATDTQYF
V: TRBV14; CDR3: CASSQRTGGTGELFF
V: TRBV6-5; CDR3: CATRQTGADEQYF
V: TRBV27; CDR3: CASSLSPPSGRTSLSTDTQYF
V: TRBV27; CDR3: CASSPGTGGRSPLHF
V: TRBV6-6; CDR3: CASSSDSYSYEQYF
V: TRBV28; CDR3: CASSRGVGTQYF
V: TRBV3-1/TRBV3-2; CDR3: CASSHGLGQGVAYGYTF
V: TRBV4-2; CDR3: CASSQGQGAGRLFF
V: TRBV24-1; CDR3: CATSERTGGEEKLFF
V: TRBV7-6; CDR3: CASSVNRGRDEKLFF
V: TRBV27; CDR3: CASRQGLNTEAFF
V: TRBV27; CDR3: CASSAWDREDNEQFF
V: TRBV5-1; CDR3: CASSSTGAYEQYF
V: TRBV10-1; CDR3: CASREMEAFF
V: TRBV7-9; CDR3: CASSLGQGAVNTEAFF
V: TRBV27; CDR3: CASSLKGGSSYEQYF
V: TRBV4-2; CDR3: CASSQQTTLYNEQFF
V: TRBV6-5; CDR3: CASSYSGRINSPLHF
V: TRBV27; CDR3: CASTLGQGWNSPLHF